The 27 T cell receptor beta chains presented below share a single source sample, sequenced in a study of T-cell reconstitution after alpha-beta-depleted transplantation in children. Unique molecular identifiers were incorporated during preparation of the TCRbeta library. TCRdb analysed the PCR reads with MiXCR anew, one entry per CDR3 protein. The table lists 140,000 or so distinct CDR3 sequences, 8% to 10% of them singletons. The source material was PBMCs, mostly from graft donor cells, sampled 180 days after TCRalphabeta/CD19-depleted stem cell transplant. These receptors all stem from a female patient aged 2-10 years who had a stem cell transplant for congenital amegakaryocytic thrombocytopenia, so the T cells may come from the graft donor.

This clonotype was counted ten times or more. The chain carries TRBV20-1 and TRBJ1-1; D uncertain. In germline, CDR1 is DFQATT, CDR2 SNEGSKA (reference sequence). V lost 0 bases, J lost 7 bases, and 21 bases lay in between. This CDR3 comprises 16 residues. CDR3 loop: CSARDGEETVPDEAFF. CDR3 sequence (DNA): TGCAGTGCTAGAGATGGGGAGGAAACAGTTCCGGATGAAGCTTTCTTT.

In its sample, this clonotype was seen many times. The rearrangement links TRBV28 to TRBJ2-1; 7 bases line up with TRBD1. Unmatched junction bases numbered 12, after V lost 7 bases and J lost 3 bases. Germline V gene sequence: CDR1 MDHEN, CDR2 SYDVKM. The CDR3 covers 16 residues. CDR3 amino acids: CASTPQGGAFYNEQFF. CDR3 bases: TGTGCCAGCACCCCACAAGGGGGCGCATTCTACAATGAGCAGTTCTTC.

The chain is built from TRBV5-1 and TRBJ2-7; 9 bases match TRBD1. This CDR3 comprises 14 residues. Germline CDR1 and CDR2: SGHRS and YFSETQ. Trimming removed 0 bases from V and 2 bases from J; junction bases left unmatched: 0. CDR3 coding DNA: TGCGCCAGCAGCTTGGACAGGGGGCCCTACGAGCAGTACTTC. It codes for CASSLDRGPYEQYF.

This chain joins TRBV20-1 and TRBJ2-2; unclear D gene. V was shortened by 2 bases and J by 0 bases, with 10 bases between the two germline ends. Germline CDR1 is DFQATT and CDR2 is SNEGSKA (reference sequence). The CDR3 is made up of 15 amino acids. DNA of the CDR3: TGCAGTGCTAGATCGGGTTCAGCGAACACCGGGGAGCTGTTTTTT. Protein: CSARSGSANTGELFF.

Ten or more counts support this clonotype. The chain combines TRBV28 with TRBJ2-7; 10 bases map to TRBD1. The germline gives CDR1 MDHEN, CDR2 SYDVKM. V lost 5 bases to trimming and J lost 4 bases; unmatched junction nucleotides: 5. The CDR3 runs 14 residues. CDR3 residues: CASSLRDRGYEQYF. The CDR3 nucleotides read TGTGCCAGCAGTCTCCGGGACAGGGGTTACGAGCAGTACTTC.

This clonotype appeared a few times. This sequence joins TRBV27 and TRBJ2-1; 14 bases align to TRBD2. CDR3 length: 15 amino acids. Germline V gene lookup returns CDR1 MNHEY and CDR2 SMNVEV (reference sequence). The V gene end was trimmed by 3 bases and the J gene end by 6 bases; junction bases not matched to a gene: 1. CDR3 region: CASSFGTSGGNEQFF. CDR3 bases: TGTGCCAGCAGTTTCGGGACTAGCGGGGGCAATGAGCAGTTCTTC.

The table lists this clonotype with a few counts. The rearrangement uses TRBV20-1 and TRBJ2-1, with 15 bases identical to TRBD2. V was clipped by 3 bases and J by 4 bases; unmatched bases: 16. Germline loops: CDR1 DFQATT, CDR2 SNEGSKA (reference sequence). This CDR3 spans 20 amino acids. CDR3 coding DNA: TGCAGTGCTAGCGGCCATCCGGGACTAGCGGGAGGAGGTAGATACAATGAGCAGTTCTTC. It translates to CSASGHPGLAGGGRYNEQFF.

In its sample, this clonotype was seen many times. The chain joins TRBV28 to TRBJ2-7; 14 positions agree with TRBD2. This CDR3 comprises 16 residues. Germline assignment: CDR1 MDHEN and CDR2 SYDVKM. The ends lost 3 bases at V and 3 bases at J; junction bases unmatched: 4. CDR3 nucleotides: TGTGCCAGCAGTTTGACTAGCGGGGGGGCCGGCTACGAGCAGTACTTC. It is translated as CASSLTSGGAGYEQYF.

This clonotype was picked up many times. The chain couples TRBV12-3 or TRBV12-4 to TRBJ2-3; D is uncertain. V shed 3 bases and J shed 6 bases, with 13 bases lying between them. The CDR3 has 14 amino acids. CDR3 amino acids: CASSFIGLGDTQYF. In DNA, the CDR3 is TGTGCCAGCAGTTTTATTGGATTAGGGGATACGCAGTATTTT.

This clonotype was counted at least ten times. The gene calls are TRBV10-3 and TRBJ1-2; D is unresolved. This CDR3 region has 15 residues. Trimming cost V 2 bases and J 2 bases, with 12 bases left between them. The germline gives CDR1 ENHRY, CDR2 SYGVKD. The CDR3 nucleotides are TGTGCCATCAGTGAGAAACAGCCGACAAACTATGGCTACACCTTC. Its translation: CAISEKQPTNYGYTF.

This clonotype was recorded at least ten times. V usage is TRBV5-1 and J usage is TRBJ2-2; D not resolved. Trimming stripped 1 base from V and 4 bases from J, with 8 bases between. The CDR3 extends over 14 amino acids. The V gene's germline CDR1 is SGHRS and CDR2 YFSETQ. CDR3 protein: CASSLYLSTGELFF. The CDR3 nucleotides are TGCGCCAGCAGCTTGTACCTTAGCACCGGGGAGCTGTTTTTT.

This clonotype was observed a few times. V usage is TRBV11-2 and J usage is TRBJ1-3; tentatively, D is TRBD1 (5 bases). This CDR3 region has 18 residues. Germline V lookup: CDR1 SGHAT, CDR2 FQNNGV. V lost 7 bases and J 3 bases, leaving 25 bases between the germline ends. The CDR3 DNA reads as TGTGCCAGCACCTATCCCCCTCCGGGGCGGGATAATGGAAACACCATATATTTT. This codes for CASTYPPPGRDNGNTIYF.

The rearrangement uses TRBV7-9 and TRBJ2-7; D is possibly TRBD1 (5 bases). Trimming stripped 10 bases from V and 3 bases from J, with 13 bases between. The germline V gene has CDR1 SEHNR and CDR2 FQNEAQ (reference sequence). The CDR3 is 12 residues long. CDR3 nucleotides: TGTGCCACCCAGGGTGAGGTCTACGAGCAGTACTTC. This sequence encodes CATQGEVYEQYF.

This clonotype was seen at least ten times. The chain combines TRBV12-3 or TRBV12-4 with TRBJ2-7, with a tentative D call TRBD2 (5 bases). Trimming removed 6 bases from V and 0 bases from J, with 12 bases in between. The CDR3 is made up of 14 amino acids. CDR3 amino acids: CASRLSGVSYEQYF. DNA of the CDR3: TGTGCCAGCAGATTATCCGGGGTCTCCTACGAGCAGTACTTC.

This rearrangement joins TRBV3-1 to TRBJ1-1, with TRBD1 as a possible D gene (5 bases). The CDR3 spans 15 residues. The ends were cut back, 10 bases at V and 4 bases at J, with 22 bases in the middle. Germline CDR1 and CDR2: LGHDT and YNNKEL (reference sequence). CDR3 in DNA: TGTGCCACCTGCCAGGACGGGGGGGTGATCACTGAAGCTTTCTTT. It is translated as CATCQDGGVITEAFF. Full variable domain (remainder filled in from reference TRBV3-1 and TRBJ1-1): DTAVSQTPKYLVTQMGNDKSIKCEQNLGHDTMYWYKQDSKKFLKIMFSYNNKELIINETVPNRFSPKSPDKAHLNLHINSLELGDSAVYFCATCQDGGVITEAFFGQGTRLTVV.

V usage is TRBV5-1 and J usage is TRBJ1-5; 7 nucleotides agree with TRBD1. This CDR3 is built from 19 residues. V was clipped by 0 bases and J by 6 bases; unmatched bases: 18. The germline V gene has CDR1 SGHRS and CDR2 YFSETQ. CDR3 sequence reads: CASSLGPQTGTVKGQPQHF. CDR3 DNA sequence: TGCGCCAGCAGCTTGGGACCGCAAACCGGGACAGTGAAAGGTCAGCCCCAGCATTTT. Filled out from reference TRBV5-1 and TRBJ1-5, the complete variable domain reads KAGVTQTPRYLIKTRGQQVTLSCSPISGHRSVSWYQQTPGQGLQFLFEYFSETQRNKGNFPGRFSGRQFSNSRSEMNVSTLELGDSALYLCASSLGPQTGTVKGQPQHFGDGTRLSIL.

This clonotype has just a few counts. This chain uses TRBV20-1 with TRBJ2-5, with 13 bases aligning to TRBD2. Germline CDR1 and CDR2: DFQATT and SNEGSKA (reference sequence). With 5 bases clipped from V and 4 bases from J, the junction kept 13 bases outside the gene matches. The CDR3 has 17 amino acids. The CDR3 reads CSAEGWTSGSHPETQYF. The DNA of the CDR3 is TGCAGTGCTGAGGGGTGGACTAGCGGGAGTCACCCAGAGACCCAGTACTTC.

V gene TRBV20-1 combines with J gene TRBJ2-7, with TRBD2 as a possible D gene (5 bases). The V and J ends lost 6 bases and 4 bases respectively, with 13 bases between them. The CDR3 covers 12 residues. CDR1 is DFQATT and CDR2 is SNEGSKA in the germline V gene (reference sequence). The CDR3 sequence: CSAEFEGYEQYF. The CDR3 coding sequence is TGCAGTGCCGAATTCGAGGGTTACGAGCAGTACTTC.

This clonotype has just a few counts. The CDR3 nucleotides read TGCGCCAGCAGCTTCAGGGTTGGTCGTGGTGGCTACACCTTC. Translating gives CASSFRVGRGGYTF. This chain joins TRBV5-1 and TRBJ1-2; D is perhaps TRBD1 (5 bases). Germline CDR1 and CDR2: SGHRS and YFSETQ. V lost 2 bases and J lost 7, with 15 bases in between. This CDR3 is 14 amino acids long. The whole variable domain, remainder taken from reference TRBV5-1 and TRBJ1-2, is KAGVTQTPRYLIKTRGQQVTLSCSPISGHRSVSWYQQTPGQGLQFLFEYFSETQRNKGNFPGRFSGRQFSNSRSEMNVSTLELGDSALYLCASSFRVGRGGYTFGSGTRLTVV.

This clonotype was seen only a few times. This chain uses TRBV5-1 with TRBJ2-3, with D unclear. Germline V gene sequence: CDR1 SGHRS, CDR2 YFSETQ. V dropped 2 bases and J dropped 3 bases, with 7 bases sitting between them. There are 13 residues in the CDR3. DNA of the CDR3: TGCGCCAGCAGCTTTTATGGGACAGATACGCAGTATTTT. Translating gives CASSFYGTDTQYF.

This chain links TRBV7-9 with TRBJ2-1, with 7 bases fitting TRBD2. Germline CDR1 and CDR2: SEHNR and FQNEAQ (reference sequence). The CDR3 is 15 amino acids. V was clipped by 4 bases and J by 9 bases; unmatched bases: 12. The CDR3 DNA reads TGTGCCAGCAGCTCTTTGACTAGCCGACCCACTGAGCAGTTCTTC. Its protein is CASSSLTSRPTEQFF.

The rearrangement joins TRBV28 to TRBJ2-1; 8 bases are a match to TRBD2. The CDR3 sequence is 13 residues long. V shed 11 bases, J shed 6 bases, and the junction held 9 bases outside the gene matches. Germline CDR1 reads MDHEN; CDR2 reads SYDVKM. In DNA, the CDR3 is TGTGCCTCCGAATCCGGGACTAGCAATGAGCAGTTCTTC. Residues: CASESGTSNEQFF.

In this sample, this clonotype turned up a few times. The chain links TRBV29-1 to TRBJ1-3; D gene unclear. Per the germline V gene, CDR1 is SQVTM and CDR2 is ANQGSEA. V shed 7 bases and J shed 1 base, with 11 bases lying between them. The CDR3 is 13 amino acids. CDR3: CSARRNSGNTIYF. As DNA, the CDR3 is TGCAGCGCACGACGGAATTCTGGAAACACCATATATTTT.

This clonotype was counted at least ten times. This rearrangement joins TRBV25-1 to TRBJ1-2; no firm D call. V lost 1 base and J 6 bases, leaving 3 bases between the germline ends. Germline loops: CDR1 MGHDK, CDR2 SYGVNS. The CDR3 has 11 residues. The CDR3 DNA reads as TGTGCCAGCAGTGAATGGAATGGCTACACCTTC. Encoded protein: CASSEWNGYTF.

This clonotype was seen only a few times. The chain employs TRBV4-3 and TRBJ2-4; 12 nucleotides line up with TRBD2. The germline V gene encodes CDR1 LGHNA and CDR2 YSLEER. Trimming removed 0 bases from V and 6 bases from J; junction bases left unmatched: 6. CDR3 length: 17 residues. The CDR3 protein is CASSQDHLAGGGNIQYF. As DNA, the CDR3 is TGCGCCAGCAGCCAAGATCACCTAGCGGGAGGGGGAAACATTCAGTACTTC.

This clonotype was seen many times. The chain combines TRBV24-1 with TRBJ2-3; tentative D call: TRBD2 (6 bases). Germline CDR1 and CDR2: KGHDR and SFDVKD. Trimming shortened V by 3 bases and J by 1 base, and 16 bases separated the two germline ends. The CDR3 is 17 amino acids. As DNA, the CDR3 is TGTGCCACCAGTGATAACCGCTTAGCGGACCGCACAGATACGCAGTATTTT. Its translation: CATSDNRLADRTDTQYF.

The chain is built from TRBV6-2 or TRBV6-3 and TRBJ2-1; TRBD2 is a possible D gene (6 bases). This CDR3 has 14 residues. Germline-derived CDR1 and CDR2 are MNHEY and SVGEGT. Trimming took 9 bases from V and 8 from J, leaving 20 bases between them. The CDR3 sequence: CASFTGALGDEQFF. The CDR3 bases are TGTGCCAGTTTTACGGGAGCCCTGGGGGATGAGCAGTTCTTC.